A single sample gave rise to the 21 T cell receptor beta chains below, sequenced in a study of post-analysis software for immune sequencing data. Study outcomes and limitations: Five TRBV segments, including TRBV5-6, TRBV5-1 and TRBV20-1, were more frequent in patients than controls.

These receptors have no identified antigens. Presence of unique molecular identifiers characterized the TCR beta cDNA libraries. Each CDR3 protein is one row after TCRdb ran MiXCR on the PCR reads. This repertoire shows about 540,000 distinct CDR3 sequences, 30% to 40% found once; its top ten account for 6%. The sequenced material came from blood. These receptors came from a girl aged 2-17 years with multiple sclerosis.

J is TRBJ2-1 and V is TRBV20-1, with 8 nucleotides matching TRBD2. Germline assignment: CDR1 DFQATT and CDR2 SNEGSKA (reference sequence). J gave up 7 bases and V 1 base, and 9 bases lay outside the gene matches. The CDR3 runs 15 residues. CDR3 coding DNA: TGCAGTGCTAGAGTGTGGCTAGCGGGTGGGAATGAGCAGTTCTTC. Amino acids: CSARVWLAGGNEQFF.

The chain recombines TRBV28 with TRBJ1-4; 8 nucleotides match TRBD1. Germline V CDR1 and CDR2: MDHEN, SYDVKM. J was trimmed by 8 bases and V by 5 bases; bases with no gene match: 10. The CDR3 runs to 15 residues. CDR3 region: CASSPNRGSREKLFF. Here the CDR3 DNA reads TGTGCCAGCAGTCCGAACAGGGGGAGTCGGGAAAAACTGTTTTTT. Variable domain in full (rest from reference TRBV28 and TRBJ1-4): DVKVTQSSRYLVKRTGEKVFLECVQDMDHENMFWYRQDPGLGLRLIYFSYDVKMKEKGDIPEGYSVSREKKERFSLILESASTNQTSMYLCASSPNRGSREKLFFGSGTQLSVL.

This clonotype was counted between two and nine times. The chain has TRBV12-3 or TRBV12-4 and TRBJ1-2, with 9 bases lining up with TRBD1. The V gene end was trimmed by 3 bases and the J gene end by 6 bases; junction bases not matched to a gene: 5. The CDR3 covers 14 residues. The CDR3 loop reads CASSFYRDRDGYTF. The CDR3 nucleotides are TGTGCCAGCAGTTTCTATAGGGACAGGGATGGCTACACCTTC.

This clonotype was picked up a small number of times. The chain carries TRBV6-5 and TRBJ2-1; 16 bases line up with TRBD2. V gave up 5 bases and J gave up 9 bases; unmatched junction bases: 7. CDR3 length equals 16 residues. The germline CDR1 and CDR2 sequences are MNHEY and SVGAGI. The CDR3 protein is CASSPQGLAGGLEQFF. The CDR3 DNA reads TGTGCCAGCAGTCCCCAGGGACTAGCGGGGGGGCTTGAGCAGTTCTTC.

J is TRBJ1-3 and V is TRBV5-6; no definite D call. Germline V gives CDR1 SGHDT, CDR2 YYEEEE. The CDR3 is 15 amino acids. The germline V and J ends were trimmed by 4 bases and 4 bases, with 15 bases remaining between them. The CDR3 here is CASSKDFSPGNTIYF. CDR3 coding DNA: TGTGCCAGCAGCAAGGACTTCTCTCCCGGAAACACCATATATTTT.

V usage is TRBV6-4 and J usage is TRBJ1-1; D possibly corresponds to TRBD1 (5 bases). The germline V and J ends were trimmed by 6 bases and 5 bases, with 22 bases remaining between them. Germline values: CDR1 MRHNA, CDR2 SNTAGT. The CDR3 sequence is 16 residues long. CDR3 DNA: TGTGCCAGCAGAGTCCACCCGGGGCAGGGCTTAACTGAAGCTTTCTTT. Protein product: CASRVHPGQGLTEAFF.

This clonotype has a handful of counts. The chain is built from TRBV6-5 and TRBJ2-7; 7 positions match TRBD1. CDR1 and CDR2 (germline): MNHEY, SVGAGI. Unmatched junction bases numbered 9, after V lost 2 bases and J lost 5 bases. The CDR3 has 15 amino acids. Here the CDR3 reads CASSYEGARVNEQYF. CDR3 bases: TGTGCCAGCAGTTACGAGGGGGCACGCGTGAACGAGCAGTACTTC.

This chain connects TRBV20-1 to TRBJ2-7; D remains unclear. The CDR3 loop spans 13 amino acids. Germline CDR1 and CDR2: DFQATT and SNEGSKA (reference sequence). The V end lost 5 bases, the J end lost 1 base, and 12 bases lay between the germline ends. As DNA, the CDR3 is TGCAGTGCTCTAAGTCCAGGTTCCTACGAGCAGTACTTC. Protein: CSALSPGSYEQYF.

This clonotype was found many times. This rearrangement joins TRBV4-1 to TRBJ2-6; no reliable D call. This CDR3 is 16 amino acids long. The V end was cut by 1 base, the J end by 1 base, with 8 bases between. The germline V gene has CDR1 MGHRA and CDR2 YSYEKL. CDR3 nucleotides: TGCGCCAGCAGCCAAGGGACGTTTTCTGGGGCCAACGTCCTGACTTTC. Protein product: CASSQGTFSGANVLTF.

This clonotype was counted at least ten times. The chain combines TRBV6-5 with TRBJ1-2; the D gene is possibly TRBD1 (5 bases). Germline CDR1 and CDR2: MNHEY and SVGAGI. The CDR3 runs to 13 residues. Trimming took off 6 bases at V and 8 bases at J, with 16 bases between the two ends. This chain's CDR3 is CASRPGASDGYTF. CDR3 DNA: TGTGCCAGCAGGCCCGGGGCCTCGGACGGCTACACCTTC.

The chain recombines TRBV20-1 with TRBJ1-2; TRBD1 aligns across 7 bases. The CDR3 sequence is 14 residues long. Losses at the gene ends were 3 bases for V and 1 base for J; bases not matched to a gene: 5. Germline-derived CDR1 and CDR2 are DFQATT and SNEGSKA (reference sequence). DNA for the CDR3: TGCAGTGCTAGCCAGGGGGGAAATAACTATGGCTACACCTTC. Its protein is CSASQGGNNYGYTF.

This chain connects TRBV4-1 to TRBJ2-1, with D perhaps TRBD1 (5 bases). With 1 base removed from V and 7 bases from J, the gap between germline ends came to 17 bases. The CDR3 runs to 16 residues. CDR1 and CDR2 (germline): MGHRA, YSYEKL. The CDR3 spells CASSQVGHSSGNEQFF. CDR3 in DNA: TGCGCCAGCAGCCAAGTGGGGCATTCCTCAGGGAATGAGCAGTTCTTC.

The CDR3 DNA reads TGCGCCAGCAGCTTTCAGGACGGCGGAGCGGAGACCCAGTACTTC. This gives the protein CASSFQDGGAETQYF. V gene TRBV5-1 combines with J gene TRBJ2-7; D is unresolved. TRBJ2-5 matches the DNA end more closely, so the J call is doubtful. Germline V lookup: CDR1 SGHRS, CDR2 YFSETQ. The length of the CDR3 is 15 residues.

This clonotype was detected only a few times. The chain couples TRBV14 to TRBJ2-1; D unresolved. The germline CDR1 and CDR2 sequences are SGHDN and FVKESK. Trimming stripped 5 bases from V and 8 bases from J, with 13 bases between. The CDR3 is 13 residues long. CDR3 bases: TGTGCCAGCAGCAGTCGTAGCATCGATGAGCAGTTCTTC. Its translation: CASSSRSIDEQFF.

This clonotype was counted only a few times. The chain employs TRBV20-1 and TRBJ2-5, with 8 positions matching TRBD1. The J call may be incorrect, as the DNA end agrees better with TRBJ2-7. The CDR3 spans 16 residues. The germline V gene has CDR1 DFQATT and CDR2 SNEGSKA (reference sequence). The chain's CDR3 is CSARDGGSDRADEQYF. CDR3 DNA sequence: TGCAGTGCTAGAGATGGAGGTTCGGACAGGGCGGACGAGCAGTACTTC.

This clonotype has just a few counts. The chain is built from TRBV20-1 and TRBJ2-1; weak D call: TRBD2 (5 bases). The CDR3 is 15 amino acids. CDR1 and CDR2 from the germline V gene are DFQATT and SNEGSKA (reference sequence). The ends were cut back, 3 bases at V and 13 bases at J, with 25 bases in the middle. The CDR3 sequence is CSARVGTSGSETQFF. The CDR3 coding sequence is TGCAGTGCTAGGGTAGGCACGAGCGGATCGGAGACCCAGTTCTTC.

The gene calls are TRBV5-1 and TRBJ2-7; D remains ambiguous. This CDR3 is 13 amino acids long. V lost 5 bases, J lost 3 bases, and 12 bases lay in between. Germline-derived CDR1 and CDR2 are SGHRS and YFSETQ. The CDR3 DNA is TGCGCCAGCAGTCAGAGTCCTCGCTACGAGCAGTACTTC. Amino acid sequence: CASSQSPRYEQYF.

In the case of this clonotype: Germline and junction disagree at one end, which may indicate a read error. The rearrangement links TRBV11-2 to TRBJ2-5; 10 positions match TRBD2. Per germline, CDR1 SGHAT and CDR2 FQNNGV. This CDR3 has 13 amino acids. The CDR3 DNA sequence: TGTGTCAGCAGCGGGGGGGGCAGGGAGACCCAGTACTTC. Its protein product is CVSSGGGRETQYF.

The chain carries TRBV10-3 and TRBJ1-2; TRBD1 might be the D (6 bases). The ends were cut back, 0 bases at V and 4 bases at J, with 9 bases in the middle. The CDR3 extends over 14 amino acids. CDR1 ENHRY and CDR2 SYGVKD come from the germline V gene. CDR3 sequence: CAISESQGRYGYTF. The CDR3 DNA sequence: TGTGCCATCAGTGAGTCACAGGGCCGCTATGGCTACACCTTC.

This clonotype has ten or more counts. At one boundary the junction diverges from the germline segment, which might be a read error. The gene calls are TRBV4-1 and TRBJ2-3, with TRBD2 identical over 14 bases. Germline values: CDR1 MGHRA, CDR2 YSYEKL. The CDR3 contains 16 residues. The CDR3 region is CASSRTSGGLTDTQYF. Here the CDR3 DNA reads TGTGCCAGCAGTCGGACTAGCGGGGGGCTCACAGATACGCAGTATTTT.

The table lists this clonotype with a few counts. The chain carries TRBV4-1 and TRBJ2-3; the match to TRBD2 covers 8 bases. CDR1 is MGHRA, CDR2 YSYEKL, per germline. This CDR3 is 17 amino acids long. V was clipped by 1 base and J by 1 base; unmatched bases: 7. DNA of the CDR3: TGCGCCAGCAGCCAAGGCCCTCCGGGGGGGCGCACAGATACGCAGTATTTT. As protein: CASSQGPPGGRTDTQYF.